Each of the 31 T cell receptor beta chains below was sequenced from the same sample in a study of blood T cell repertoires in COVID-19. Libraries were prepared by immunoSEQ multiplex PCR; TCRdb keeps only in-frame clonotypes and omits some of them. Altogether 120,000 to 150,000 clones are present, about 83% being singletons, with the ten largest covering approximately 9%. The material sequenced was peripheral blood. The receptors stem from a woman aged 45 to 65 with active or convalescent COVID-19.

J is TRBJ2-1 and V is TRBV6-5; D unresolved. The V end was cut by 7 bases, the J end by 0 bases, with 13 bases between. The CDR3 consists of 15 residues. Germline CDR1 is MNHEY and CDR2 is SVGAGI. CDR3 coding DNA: TGTGCCAGCATCACGGCGGATAGCTCCTACAATGAGCAGTTCTTC. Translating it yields CASITADSSYNEQFF.

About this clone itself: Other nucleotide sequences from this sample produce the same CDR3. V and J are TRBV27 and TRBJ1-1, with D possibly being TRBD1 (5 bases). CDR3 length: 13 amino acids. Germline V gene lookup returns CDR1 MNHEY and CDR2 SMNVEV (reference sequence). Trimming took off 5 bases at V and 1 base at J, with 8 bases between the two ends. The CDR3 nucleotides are TGTGCCAGCAGTCTCACAGGGAACACTGAAGCTTTCTTT. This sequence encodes CASSLTGNTEAFF.

CDR3 in amino acids: CASSALPSSGGQETQYF. In DNA, the CDR3 is TGTGCCAGCAGCGCCCTCCCTAGTAGCGGGGGCCAAGAGACCCAGTACTTC. V is TRBV9 and J is TRBJ2-5, with 9 bases lining up with TRBD2. CDR3 size: 17 residues. The germline CDR1 and CDR2 sequences are SGDLS and YYNGEE. Trimming cost V 3 bases and J 1 base; bases outside gene matches: 10. The entire variable domain, with the rest obtained from reference TRBV9 and TRBJ2-5, is as follows: DSGVTQTPKHLITATGQRVTLRCSPRSGDLSVYWYQQSLDQGLQFLIQYYNGEERAKGNILERFSAQQFPDLHSELNLSSLELGDSALYFCASSALPSSGGQETQYFGPGTRLLVL.

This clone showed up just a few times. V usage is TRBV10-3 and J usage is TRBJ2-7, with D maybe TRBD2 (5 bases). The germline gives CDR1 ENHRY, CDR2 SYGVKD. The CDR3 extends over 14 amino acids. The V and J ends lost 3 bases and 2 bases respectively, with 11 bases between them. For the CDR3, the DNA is TGTGCCATCAGTGAAGCGGTTAATACCTACGAGCAGTACTTC. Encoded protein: CAISEAVNTYEQYF.

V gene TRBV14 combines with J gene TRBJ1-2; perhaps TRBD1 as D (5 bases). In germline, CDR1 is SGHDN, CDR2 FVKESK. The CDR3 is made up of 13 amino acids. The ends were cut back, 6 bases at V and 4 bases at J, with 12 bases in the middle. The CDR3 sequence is CASRLAGGYGYTF. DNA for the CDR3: TGTGCCAGCAGGTTGGCGGGGGGCTATGGCTACACCTTC.

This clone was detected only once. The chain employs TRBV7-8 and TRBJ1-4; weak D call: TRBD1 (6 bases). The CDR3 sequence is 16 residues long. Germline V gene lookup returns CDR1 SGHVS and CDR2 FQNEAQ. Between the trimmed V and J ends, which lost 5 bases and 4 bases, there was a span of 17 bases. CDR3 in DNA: TGTGCCAGCAGCAGCTCAACAGGGTACCTTAATGAAAAACTGTTTTTT. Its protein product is CASSSSTGYLNEKLFF. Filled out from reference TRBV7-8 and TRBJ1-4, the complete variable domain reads GAGVSQSPRYKVAKRGQDVALRCDPISGHVSLFWYQQALGQGPEFLTYFQNEAQLDKSGLPSDRFFAERPEGSVSTLKIQRTQQEDSAVYLCASSSSTGYLNEKLFFGSGTQLSVL.

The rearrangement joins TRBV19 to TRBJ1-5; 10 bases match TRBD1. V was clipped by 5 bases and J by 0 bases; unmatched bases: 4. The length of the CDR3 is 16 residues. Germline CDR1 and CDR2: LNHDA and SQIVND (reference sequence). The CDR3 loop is CASSGTGVYSNQPQHF. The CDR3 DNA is TGTGCCAGTAGTGGGACAGGGGTCTATAGCAATCAGCCCCAGCATTTT.

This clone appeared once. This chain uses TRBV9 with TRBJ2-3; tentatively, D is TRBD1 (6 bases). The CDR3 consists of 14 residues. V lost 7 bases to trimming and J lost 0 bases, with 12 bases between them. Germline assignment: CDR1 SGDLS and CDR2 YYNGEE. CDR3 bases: TGTGCCAGCGGTGGGGGCGTAAGCACAGATACGCAGTATTTT. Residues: CASGGGVSTDTQYF.

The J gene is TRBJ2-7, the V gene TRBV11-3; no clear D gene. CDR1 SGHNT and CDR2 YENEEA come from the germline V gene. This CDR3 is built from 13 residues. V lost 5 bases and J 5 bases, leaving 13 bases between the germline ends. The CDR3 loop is CASSPRRHDEQYF. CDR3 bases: TGTGCCAGCAGCCCCAGACGACACGACGAGCAGTACTTC.

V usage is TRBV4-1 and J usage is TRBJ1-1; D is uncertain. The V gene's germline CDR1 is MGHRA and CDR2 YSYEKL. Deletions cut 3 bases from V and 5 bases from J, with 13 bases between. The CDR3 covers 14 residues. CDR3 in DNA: TGCGCCAGCAGCCAGGAGGGAATTTGGACTGAAGCTTTCTTT. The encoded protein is CASSQEGIWTEAFF.

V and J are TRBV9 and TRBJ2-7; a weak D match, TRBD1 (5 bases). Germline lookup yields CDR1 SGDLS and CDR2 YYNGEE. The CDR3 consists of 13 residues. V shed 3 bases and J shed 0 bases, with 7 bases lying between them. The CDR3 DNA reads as TGTGCCAGCAGCGGACAGATCTCCTACGAGCAGTACTTC. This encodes CASSGQISYEQYF.

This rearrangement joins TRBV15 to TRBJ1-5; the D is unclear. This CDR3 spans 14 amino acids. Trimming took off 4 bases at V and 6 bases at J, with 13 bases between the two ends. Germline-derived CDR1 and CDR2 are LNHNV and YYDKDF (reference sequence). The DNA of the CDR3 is TGTGCCACCAGCATTGCAGGACTTAGTCAGCCCCAGCATTTT. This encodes CATSIAGLSQPQHF.

The CDR3 region is CATSDPWTGQPQHF. The CDR3 DNA sequence: TGTGCCACCAGTGATCCGTGGACAGGACAGCCCCAGCATTTT. This chain uses TRBV24-1 with TRBJ1-5, with TRBD1 matching 7 bases. The CDR3 is 14 amino acids. CDR1 and CDR2 from the germline V gene are KGHDR and SFDVKD. With 3 bases clipped from V and 7 bases from J, the junction kept 5 bases outside the gene matches.

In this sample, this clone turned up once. The CDR3 here is CASSYSPFSGANVLTF. The CDR3 region has the DNA TGTGCCAGCAGTTACTCTCCGTTCTCTGGGGCCAACGTCCTGACTTTC. V is TRBV6-5 and J is TRBJ2-6; unclear D gene. Germline CDR1 MNHEY, CDR2 SVGAGI. Deletions cut 0 bases from V and 0 bases from J, with 6 bases between. The CDR3 is made up of 16 amino acids.

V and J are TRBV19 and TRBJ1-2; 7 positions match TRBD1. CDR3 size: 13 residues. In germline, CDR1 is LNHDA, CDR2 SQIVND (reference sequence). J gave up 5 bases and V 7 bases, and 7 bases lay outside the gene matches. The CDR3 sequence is CASTLAGQYGYTF. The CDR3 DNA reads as TGTGCCAGTACCTTGGCGGGACAGTATGGCTACACCTTC. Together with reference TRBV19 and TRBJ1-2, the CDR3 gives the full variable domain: DGGITQSPKYLFRKEGQNVTLSCEQNLNHDAMYWYRQDPGQGLRLIYYSQIVNDFQKGDIAEGYSVSREKKESFPLTVTSAQKNPTAFYLCASTLAGQYGYTFGSGTRLTVV.

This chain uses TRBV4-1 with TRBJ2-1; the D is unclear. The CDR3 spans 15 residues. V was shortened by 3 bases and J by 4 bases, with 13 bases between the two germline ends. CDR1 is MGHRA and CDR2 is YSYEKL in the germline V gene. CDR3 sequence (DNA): TGCGCCAGCAGCCAGTCTTCTAGTCTGTACAATGAGCAGTTCTTC. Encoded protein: CASSQSSSLYNEQFF.

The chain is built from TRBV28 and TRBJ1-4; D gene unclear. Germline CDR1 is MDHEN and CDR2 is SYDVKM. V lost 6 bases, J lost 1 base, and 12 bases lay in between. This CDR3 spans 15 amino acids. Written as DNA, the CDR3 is TGTGCCAGCAGGGGAGAACGGATAACTAATGAAAAACTGTTTTTT. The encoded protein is CASRGERITNEKLFF.

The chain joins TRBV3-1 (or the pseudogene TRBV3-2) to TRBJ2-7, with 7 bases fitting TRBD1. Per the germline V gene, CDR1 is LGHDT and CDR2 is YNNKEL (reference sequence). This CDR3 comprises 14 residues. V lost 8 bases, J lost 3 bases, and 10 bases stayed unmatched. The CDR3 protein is CASAPATGLYEQYF. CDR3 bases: TGTGCCAGCGCCCCCGCGACAGGGCTCTACGAGCAGTACTTC.

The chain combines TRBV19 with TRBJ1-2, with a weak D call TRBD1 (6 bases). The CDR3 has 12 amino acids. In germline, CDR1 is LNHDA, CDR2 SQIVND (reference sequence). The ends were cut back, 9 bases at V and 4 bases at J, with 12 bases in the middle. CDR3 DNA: TGTGCCAGCCTCGGACAGCCCTATGGCTACACCTTC. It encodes CASLGQPYGYTF.

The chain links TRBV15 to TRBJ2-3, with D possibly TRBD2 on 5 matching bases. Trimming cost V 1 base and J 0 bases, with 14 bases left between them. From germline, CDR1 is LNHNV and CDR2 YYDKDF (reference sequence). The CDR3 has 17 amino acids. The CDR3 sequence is CATSRGNRGGSTDTQYF. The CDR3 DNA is TGTGCCACCAGCAGAGGAAACCGGGGTGGTAGCACAGATACGCAGTATTTT.

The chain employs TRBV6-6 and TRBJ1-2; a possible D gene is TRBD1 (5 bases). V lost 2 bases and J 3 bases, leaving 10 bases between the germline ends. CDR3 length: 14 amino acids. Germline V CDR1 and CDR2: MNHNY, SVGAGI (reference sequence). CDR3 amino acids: CASSYTRDYYGYTF. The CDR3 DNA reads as TGTGCCAGCAGTTACACCCGGGACTACTATGGCTACACCTTC.

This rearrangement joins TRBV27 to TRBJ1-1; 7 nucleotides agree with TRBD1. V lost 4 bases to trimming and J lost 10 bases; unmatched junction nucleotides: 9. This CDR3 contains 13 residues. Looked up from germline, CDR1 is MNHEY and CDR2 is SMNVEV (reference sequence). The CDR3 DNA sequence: TGTGCCAGCAGTTCCCTAGACAGGGCCAGAGCTTTCTTT. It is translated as CASSSLDRARAFF.

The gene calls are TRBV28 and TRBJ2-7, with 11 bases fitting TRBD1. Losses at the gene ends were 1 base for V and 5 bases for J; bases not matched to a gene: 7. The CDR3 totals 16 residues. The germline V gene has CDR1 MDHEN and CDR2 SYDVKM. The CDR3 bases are TGTGCCAGCAGTTTATTCGGGACAGGGGGTCGGGACGAGCAGTACTTC. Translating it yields CASSLFGTGGRDEQYF.

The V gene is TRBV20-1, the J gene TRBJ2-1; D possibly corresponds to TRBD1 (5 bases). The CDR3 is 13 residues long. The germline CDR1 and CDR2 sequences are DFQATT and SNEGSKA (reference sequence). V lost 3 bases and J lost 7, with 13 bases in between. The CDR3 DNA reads TGCAGTGCTAGTTCAGGGAAGGGAAATGAGCAGTTCTTC. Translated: CSASSGKGNEQFF.

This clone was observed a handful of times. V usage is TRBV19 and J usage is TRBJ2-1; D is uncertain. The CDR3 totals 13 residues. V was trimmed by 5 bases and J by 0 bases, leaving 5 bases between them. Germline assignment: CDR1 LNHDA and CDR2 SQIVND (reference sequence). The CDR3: CASSFSSYNEQFF. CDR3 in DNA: TGTGCCAGTAGTTTTAGCTCCTACAATGAGCAGTTCTTC.

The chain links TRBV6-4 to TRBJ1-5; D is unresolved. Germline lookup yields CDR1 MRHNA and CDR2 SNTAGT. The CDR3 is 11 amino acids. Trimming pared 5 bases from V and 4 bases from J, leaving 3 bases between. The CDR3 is CASSTNQPQHF. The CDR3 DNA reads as TGTGCCAGCAGTACAAATCAGCCCCAGCATTTT.

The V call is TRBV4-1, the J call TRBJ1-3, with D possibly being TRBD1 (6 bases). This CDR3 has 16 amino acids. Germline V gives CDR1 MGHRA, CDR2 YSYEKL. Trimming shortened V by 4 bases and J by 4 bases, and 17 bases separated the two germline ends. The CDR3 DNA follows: TGCGCCAGCAGCCTAAAGACAGGAGGATACGGAAACACCATATATTTT. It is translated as CASSLKTGGYGNTIYF.

The CDR3 sequence: CASSLGLSGRVGADTQYF. CDR3 in DNA: TGTGCCAGCAGCTTAGGGCTCAGCGGGAGGGTCGGCGCAGATACGCAGTATTTT. This chain connects TRBV11-3 to TRBJ2-3, with 10 nucleotides matching TRBD2. The CDR3 runs to 18 residues. V trimming: 1 base; J trimming: 4 bases; junction bases outside the gene matches: 11. The germline V gene encodes CDR1 SGHNT and CDR2 YENEEA.

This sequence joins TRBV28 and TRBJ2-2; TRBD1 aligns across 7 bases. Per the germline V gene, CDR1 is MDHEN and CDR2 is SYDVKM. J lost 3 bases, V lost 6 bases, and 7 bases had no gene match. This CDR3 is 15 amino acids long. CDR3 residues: CASSQQGPYTGELFF. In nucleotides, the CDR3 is TGTGCCAGCAGCCAACAGGGGCCTTACACCGGGGAGCTGTTTTTT.

CDR3 in DNA: TGTGCCAGCAGTTCGTCAGGGAACTCCTACAATGAGCAGTTCTTC. It translates to CASSSSGNSYNEQFF. The chain joins TRBV6-2 or TRBV6-3 to TRBJ2-1; possible D gene TRBD1, 5 bases. The CDR3 contains 15 residues. The V gene lost 4 bases and the J gene lost 0 bases, with 10 bases spanning the gap. Per the germline V gene, CDR1 is MNHEY and CDR2 is SVGEGT.

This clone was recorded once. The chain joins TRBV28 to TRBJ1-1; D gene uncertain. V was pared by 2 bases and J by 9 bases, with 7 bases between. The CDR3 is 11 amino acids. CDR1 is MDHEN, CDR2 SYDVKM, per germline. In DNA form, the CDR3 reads TGTGCCAGCAGTTTAGGCACCAAAGCTTTCTTT. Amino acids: CASSLGTKAFF.